This entry is about one T cell receptor beta chain. What it binds is not known. The record originates from a study of graft-versus-host responses after intestinal transplantation. Repertoires were generated with immunoSEQ multiplex PCR, while TCRdb's copy carries only in-frame clones and drops some. The data hold 80,000 to 100,000 clones, with around nine tenths observed a single time. Germline V CDR1 and CDR2: MNHEY, SVGAGI. The length of the CDR3 is 16 residues. The V gene lost 0 bases and the J gene lost 0 bases, with 11 bases spanning the gap. This TCR came from a human donor who received an intestinal transplant. The source material was unstimulated CD4+ T cells sorted from spleen or lymph node cells, sampled before intestinal transplant. The chain employs TRBV6-5 and TRBJ1-1; unclear D gene. For the CDR3, the DNA is TGTGCCAGCAGTTACTCGGGGTGGGAGTTGAACACTGAAGCTTTCTTT. This gives the protein CASSYSGWELNTEAFF.